These T cell receptor beta chains were read from a single sample in a study of T-cell reconstitution after alpha-beta-depleted transplantation in children. TCRdb re-called the PCR reads through MiXCR, storing one row per CDR3 protein. In the table there are hundreds of thousands of distinct CDR3 sequences, about an eighth of which are singletons. The sequencing here drew on PBMCs, mostly from graft donor cells, taken 360 days after TCRalphabeta/CD19-depleted stem cell transplant. All receptors derive from a male patient younger than 18 who had a stem cell transplant for acute myeloid leukemia, so the T cells may come from the graft donor. The CDR3 runs from the conserved cysteine through the conserved F or W. A D gene is named only where the DNA matches it firmly. Not all rows give a size; the values are once, few, many and, for expanded clones, a class.

d_gene | j_gene | v_gene | abundance | CDR3aa | CDR3nt
TRBD2 | TRBJ2-5 | TRBV11-2 | NA | CASTLTSGRATETQYF | TGTGCCAGCACCCTTACTAGCGGGAGGGCCACAGAGACCCAGTACTTC
TRBD1 | TRBJ1-4 | TRBV18 | NA | CASSPLDRGGEKLFF | TGTGCCAGCTCACCACTCGACAGGGGAGGTGAAAAACTGTTTTTT
TRBD1 | TRBJ1-5 | TRBV15 | NA | CATSSHLRQGNQPQHF | TGTGCCACCAGCAGTCACCTTAGACAGGGGAATCAGCCCCAGCATTTT
NA | TRBJ1-1 | TRBV4-2 | few | CASSQDPTASNTEAFF | TGTGCCAGCAGCCAAGATCCGACAGCGTCCAACACTGAAGCTTTCTTT
NA | TRBJ2-3 | TRBV12-3/TRBV12-4 | many | CASSLGGGGDTQYF | TGTGCCAGCAGTTTGGGGGGTGGAGGAGATACGCAGTATTTT
TRBD1 | TRBJ1-2 | TRBV6-2/TRBV6-3 | few | CASSRATGGNYGYTF | TGTGCCAGCAGCCGGGCGACAGGGGGCAACTATGGCTACACCTTC
TRBD1 | TRBJ2-5 | TRBV7-3 | many | CASSRGQQETQYF | TGTGCCAGCAGCCGGGGACAGCAAGAGACCCAGTACTTC
TRBD1 | TRBJ2-7 | TRBV4-3 | NA | CASSPRDRGPYEQYF | TGCGCCAGCAGCCCAAGGGACAGGGGGCCCTACGAGCAGTACTTC
TRBD2 | TRBJ2-5 | TRBV5-5 | NA | CASSFSGSLGAETQYF | TGTGCCAGCAGCTTTAGCGGGAGTTTGGGGGCAGAGACCCAGTACTTC
NA | TRBJ2-1 | TRBV7-8 | many | CASSLASGNEQFF | TGTGCCAGCAGCTTAGCTAGCGGCAATGAGCAGTTCTTC
TRBD2 | TRBJ2-1 | TRBV9 | many | CASTRWSGDHNEQFF | TGTGCCAGCACGAGATGGAGCGGGGACCACAATGAGCAGTTCTTC
NA | TRBJ1-6 | TRBV7-9 | few | CASSHRDRTSPLHF | TGTGCCAGCAGCCATAGAGATAGGACCTCACCCCTCCACTTT
TRBD1 | TRBJ2-7 | TRBV25-1 | few | CASSELGQNFEQYF | TGTGCCAGCAGTGAACTGGGACAGAATTTCGAGCAGTACTTC
TRBD2 | TRBJ2-7 | TRBV7-2 | few | CASSLALGAGEHYEQYF | TGTGCCAGCAGCTTAGCGTTAGGAGCGGGAGAACACTACGAGCAGTACTTC
TRBD1 | TRBJ2-7 | TRBV28 | NA | CASSFGDREGYEQYF | TGTGCCAGCAGTTTTGGGGACAGGGAGGGCTACGAGCAGTACTTC
TRBD2 | TRBJ2-1 | TRBV11-2 | NA | CASSGFRLAGEWGNEQFF | TGTGCCAGCAGCGGCTTCAGACTAGCGGGAGAATGGGGCAATGAGCAGTTCTTC
NA | TRBJ1-5 | TRBV28 | NA | CASSFGQVLLTEHF | TGTGCCAGCAGTTTTGGGCAGGTTCTCCTTACAGAGCATTTT
TRBD2 | TRBJ2-3 | TRBV28 | few | CASTPFFPYSGREGDTQYF | TGTGCCAGCACCCCCTTTTTCCCTTATAGCGGGAGGGAAGGAGATACGCAGTATTTT
NA | TRBJ2-1 | TRBV7-3 | many | CASSLSPTRDNEQFF | TGTGCCAGCAGCTTATCCCCCACTAGGGACAATGAGCAGTTCTTC
TRBD2 | TRBJ2-1 | TRBV7-2 | few | CASSLKWIAGRDEQFF | TGTGCCAGCAGCTTAAAATGGATAGCGGGAAGGGATGAGCAGTTCTTC
NA | TRBJ2-7 | TRBV28 | few | CASSLFLVTSYEQYF | TGTGCCAGCAGTTTATTCCTAGTTACCTCCTACGAGCAGTACTTC
NA | TRBJ2-6 | TRBV19 | NA | CASTPERTGESGANVLTF | TGTGCCAGTACCCCAGAGAGGACGGGGGAATCTGGGGCCAACGTCCTGACTTTC
TRBD1 | TRBJ2-5 | TRBV6-2/TRBV6-3 | NA | CASSPGQVTLLLETQYF | TGTGCCAGCAGCCCGGGACAGGTGACTCTTTTACTAGAGACCCAGTACTTC
NA | TRBJ2-7 | TRBV20-1 | few | CSARTWWGFSYEQYF | TGCAGTGCTAGGACATGGTGGGGATTCTCCTACGAGCAGTACTTC
TRBD1 | TRBJ2-7 | TRBV29-1 | NA | CSVEKWVDRGSYEQYF | TGCAGCGTTGAAAAATGGGTTGACAGGGGCTCCTACGAGCAGTACTTC
TRBD2 | TRBJ2-2 | TRBV7-6 | many | CASSRNVIGLATRTGELFF | TGTGCCAGCAGCCGAAACGTTATTGGACTAGCGACACGCACCGGGGAGCTGTTTTTT
TRBD1 | TRBJ2-7 | TRBV20-1 | many | CSAPDRGDEQYF | TGCAGTGCCCCGGACAGGGGCGACGAGCAGTACTTC
NA | TRBJ2-7 | TRBV7-9 | few | CASSPRWSSYEQYF | TGTGCCAGCAGCCCCAGGTGGAGCTCCTACGAGCAGTACTTC
NA | TRBJ1-1 | TRBV12-3/TRBV12-4 | many | CASSRTAIMNTEAFF | TGTGCCAGCAGCCGGACAGCAATAATGAACACTGAAGCTTTCTTT
NA | TRBJ2-3 | TRBV20-1 | few | CSVRGGKSITVYTQYF | TGCAGTGTCAGAGGCGGGAAGAGTATAACAGTATATACGCAGTATTTT
NA | TRBJ2-2 | TRBV29-1 | many | CSVAAVTGELFF | TGCAGCGTTGCAGCCGTTACCGGGGAGCTGTTTTTT
TRBD1 | TRBJ2-3 | TRBV18 | few | CASSQNRGPTDTQYF | TGTGCCAGCTCACAAAACAGGGGCCCGACAGATACGCAGTATTTT
NA | TRBJ1-6 | TRBV28 | many | CASSFVKGVSYNSPLHF | TGTGCCAGCAGTTTCGTAAAAGGAGTCTCCTATAATTCACCCCTCCACTTT
NA | TRBJ1-3 | TRBV7-2 | NA | CASSGRGSGSGNTIYF | TGTGCCAGCAGCGGAAGAGGGAGCGGATCTGGAAACACCATATATTTT
NA | TRBJ2-1 | TRBV6-1 | once | CASSSLGGPYNEQFF | TGTGCCAGCAGCAGCCTGGGGGGTCCCTACAATGAGCAGTTCTTC
TRBD1 | TRBJ2-7 | TRBV20-1 | NA | CSASFRQGFSYEQYF | TGCAGTGCTAGTTTTAGACAGGGGTTTTCCTACGAGCAGTACTTC